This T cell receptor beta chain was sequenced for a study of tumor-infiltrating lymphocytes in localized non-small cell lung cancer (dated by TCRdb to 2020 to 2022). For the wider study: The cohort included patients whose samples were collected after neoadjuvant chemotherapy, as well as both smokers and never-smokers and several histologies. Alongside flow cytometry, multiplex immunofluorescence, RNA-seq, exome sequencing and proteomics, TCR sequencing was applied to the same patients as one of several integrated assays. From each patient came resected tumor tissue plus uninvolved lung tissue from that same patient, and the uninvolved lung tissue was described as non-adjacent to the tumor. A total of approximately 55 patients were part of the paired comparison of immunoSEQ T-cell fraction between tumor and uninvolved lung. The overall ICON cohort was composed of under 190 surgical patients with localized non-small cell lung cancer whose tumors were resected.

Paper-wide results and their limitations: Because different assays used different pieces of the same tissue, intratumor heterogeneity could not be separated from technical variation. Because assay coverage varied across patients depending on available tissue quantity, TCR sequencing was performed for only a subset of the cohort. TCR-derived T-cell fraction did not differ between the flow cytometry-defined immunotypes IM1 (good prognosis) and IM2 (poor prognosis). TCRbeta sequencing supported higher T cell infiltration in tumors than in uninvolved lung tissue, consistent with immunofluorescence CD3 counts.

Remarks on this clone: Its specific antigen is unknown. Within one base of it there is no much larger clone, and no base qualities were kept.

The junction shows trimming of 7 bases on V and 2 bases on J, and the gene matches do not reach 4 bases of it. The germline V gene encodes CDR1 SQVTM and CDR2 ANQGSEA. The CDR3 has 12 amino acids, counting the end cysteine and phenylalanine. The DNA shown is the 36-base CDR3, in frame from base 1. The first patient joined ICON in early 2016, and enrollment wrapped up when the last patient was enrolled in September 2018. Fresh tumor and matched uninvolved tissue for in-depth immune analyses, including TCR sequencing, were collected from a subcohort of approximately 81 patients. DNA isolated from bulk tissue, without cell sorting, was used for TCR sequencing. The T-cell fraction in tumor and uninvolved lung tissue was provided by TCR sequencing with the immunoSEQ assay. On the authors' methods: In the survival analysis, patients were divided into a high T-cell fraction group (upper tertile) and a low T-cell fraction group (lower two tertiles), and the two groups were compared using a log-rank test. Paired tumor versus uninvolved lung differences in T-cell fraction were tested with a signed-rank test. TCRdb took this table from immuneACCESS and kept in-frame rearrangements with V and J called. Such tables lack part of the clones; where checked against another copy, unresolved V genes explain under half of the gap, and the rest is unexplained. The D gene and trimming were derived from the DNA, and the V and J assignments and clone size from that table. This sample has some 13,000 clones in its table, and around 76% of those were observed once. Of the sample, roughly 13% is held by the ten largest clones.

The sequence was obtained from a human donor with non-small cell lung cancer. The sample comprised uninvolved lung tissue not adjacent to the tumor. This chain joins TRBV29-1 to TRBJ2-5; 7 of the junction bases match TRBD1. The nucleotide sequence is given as TGCAGCGCGCAACAGGGGCAAGAGACCCAGTACTTC. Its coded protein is CSAQQGQETQYF.